This is a list of T cell receptor beta chains from one sample in a study of cytomegalovirus exposure and HLA in healthy donors. TCRdb's table, derived via immunoSEQ multiplex PCR, lists solely in-frame clones and lacks some. This sample's table has approximately 110,000 clones. Sequencing input: PBMCs. The receptors were gathered from a man between 50 and 59 years old in good health and CMV-seronegative. CDR3s include the opening cysteine and the closing phenylalanine or tryptophan. D genes are given only for firm matches.

d_call: TRBD1
v_call: TRBV28
j_call: TRBJ1-1
cdr3_aa: CASLEPGQGGAEAFF
cdr3_nt: TGTGCCAGTTTGGAGCCGGGACAGGGGGGCGCTGAAGCTTTCTTT

d_call: NA
v_call: TRBV2
j_call: TRBJ2-7
cdr3_aa: CASNPGYEQYF
cdr3_nt: TGTGCCAGCAACCCCGGCTACGAGCAGTACTTC

d_call: NA
v_call: TRBV4-1
j_call: TRBJ2-5
cdr3_aa: CASSQGRAGNQETQYF
cdr3_nt: TGCGCCAGCAGCCAAGGGAGGGCGGGAAACCAAGAGACCCAGTACTTC

d_call: NA
v_call: TRBV4-2
j_call: TRBJ2-1
cdr3_aa: CASSHPGNEQFF
cdr3_nt: TGTGCCAGCAGCCACCCGGGCAATGAGCAGTTCTTC

d_call: TRBD2
v_call: TRBV4-2
j_call: TRBJ2-7
cdr3_aa: CASSQGGGFYEQYF
cdr3_nt: TGTGCCAGCAGCCAGGGCGGGGGGTTCTACGAGCAGTACTTC

d_call: NA
v_call: TRBV27
j_call: TRBJ1-1
cdr3_aa: CASRNTGNTEAFF
cdr3_nt: TGTGCCAGCAGGAATACAGGGAACACTGAAGCTTTCTTT

d_call: NA
v_call: TRBV4-1
j_call: TRBJ1-1
cdr3_aa: CASSQPDRPNTEAFF
cdr3_nt: TGCGCCAGCAGCCAACCCGACAGACCGAACACTGAAGCTTTCTTT

d_call: TRBD1
v_call: TRBV2
j_call: TRBJ1-2
cdr3_aa: CASSARDRLTGYTF
cdr3_nt: TGTGCCAGCAGTGCTAGGGACAGACTTACTGGATACACCTTC

d_call: NA
v_call: TRBV20-1
j_call: TRBJ2-4
cdr3_aa: CSARQKNIQYF
cdr3_nt: TGCAGTGCTAGACAGAAAAACATTCAGTACTTC

d_call: NA
v_call: TRBV5-4
j_call: TRBJ1-2
cdr3_aa: CASSAGAGSNYGYTF
cdr3_nt: TGTGCCAGCAGCGCGGGCGCAGGTTCTAACTATGGCTACACCTTC

d_call: TRBD2
v_call: TRBV9
j_call: TRBJ2-7
cdr3_aa: CASSGETSGGPYEQYF
cdr3_nt: TGTGCCAGCAGCGGAGAGACTAGCGGGGGACCCTACGAGCAGTACTTC

d_call: NA
v_call: TRBV19
j_call: TRBJ2-1
cdr3_aa: CASSMGLVSYNEQFF
cdr3_nt: TGTGCCAGTAGTATGGGGCTAGTATCCTACAATGAGCAGTTCTTC

d_call: TRBD2
v_call: TRBV5-1
j_call: TRBJ2-7
cdr3_aa: CASRWTSGGYEQYF
cdr3_nt: TGCGCCAGCAGATGGACTAGCGGGGGCTACGAGCAGTACTTC

d_call: NA
v_call: TRBV7-6
j_call: TRBJ2-5
cdr3_aa: CASSLRPQGRETQYF
cdr3_nt: TGTGCCAGCAGCTTACGCCCCCAGGGTAGAGAGACCCAGTACTTC

d_call: TRBD1
v_call: TRBV6-6
j_call: TRBJ2-7
cdr3_aa: CASSTTGGSSYEQYF
cdr3_nt: TGTGCCAGCAGTACTACAGGGGGGAGCTCCTACGAGCAGTACTTC

d_call: NA
v_call: TRBV19
j_call: TRBJ1-2
cdr3_aa: CASLWGRSYTF
cdr3_nt: TGTGCCAGTCTTTGGGGCAGGAGCTACACCTTC

d_call: NA
v_call: TRBV27
j_call: TRBJ2-7
cdr3_aa: CASTGKNSYEQYF
cdr3_nt: TGTGCCAGCACAGGGAAGAACTCCTACGAGCAGTACTTC

d_call: NA
v_call: TRBV2
j_call: TRBJ1-2
cdr3_aa: CATYGGGAHGYTF
cdr3_nt: TGTGCCACCTACGGTGGGGGGGCACATGGCTACACCTTC

d_call: NA
v_call: TRBV5-1
j_call: TRBJ2-2
cdr3_aa: CASSFPGGGTGELFF
cdr3_nt: TGCGCCAGCAGCTTCCCGGGGGGCGGCACCGGGGAGCTGTTTTTT

d_call: TRBD1
v_call: TRBV25-1
j_call: TRBJ1-6
cdr3_aa: CASSDSGTGSYSPLHF
cdr3_nt: TGTGCCAGCAGTGATTCCGGGACAGGGTCTTATTCACCCCTCCACTTT

d_call: NA
v_call: TRBV27
j_call: TRBJ1-4
cdr3_aa: CASSAQGSEKLFF
cdr3_nt: TGTGCCAGCAGCGCACAGGGAAGTGAAAAACTGTTTTTT

d_call: NA
v_call: TRBV5-5
j_call: TRBJ2-7
cdr3_aa: CASSLGPQGIGEQYF
cdr3_nt: TGTGCCAGCAGCTTGGGTCCCCAGGGGATTGGGGAGCAGTACTTC

d_call: NA
v_call: TRBV18
j_call: TRBJ2-1
cdr3_aa: CASSRPLAQHNEQFF
cdr3_nt: TGTGCCAGCTCACGACCCCTAGCGCAGCACAATGAGCAGTTCTTC

d_call: NA
v_call: TRBV2
j_call: TRBJ1-1
cdr3_aa: CASSELGQLNTEAFF
cdr3_nt: TGTGCCAGCAGCGAACTTGGACAGCTAAACACTGAAGCTTTCTTT

d_call: NA
v_call: TRBV5-4
j_call: TRBJ1-1
cdr3_aa: CASSLVSGHKGEAFF
cdr3_nt: TGTGCCAGCAGCTTAGTGTCAGGGCACAAAGGTGAAGCTTTCTTT

d_call: NA
v_call: TRBV11-3
j_call: TRBJ1-1
cdr3_aa: CASSLHMNTEAFF
cdr3_nt: TGTGCCAGCAGCTTACACATGAACACTGAAGCTTTCTTT

d_call: TRBD2
v_call: TRBV7-2
j_call: TRBJ2-7
cdr3_aa: CASSFSRSGREKYEQYF
cdr3_nt: TGTGCCAGCAGCTTTTCCCGTAGCGGGAGGGAGAAGTACGAGCAGTACTTC

d_call: TRBD1
v_call: TRBV6-5
j_call: TRBJ2-7
cdr3_aa: CASSYMDRGYEQYF
cdr3_nt: TGTGCCAGCAGTTACATGGACAGGGGCTACGAGCAGTACTTC

d_call: TRBD1
v_call: TRBV4-1
j_call: TRBJ2-7
cdr3_aa: CASSQDGTGGYEQYF
cdr3_nt: TGCGCCAGCAGCCAAGATGGGACAGGGGGCTACGAGCAGTACTTC

d_call: NA
v_call: TRBV27
j_call: TRBJ1-1
cdr3_aa: CASRTERHTEAFF
cdr3_nt: TGTGCCAGCAGGACAGAGAGACACACTGAAGCTTTCTTT

d_call: NA
v_call: TRBV9
j_call: TRBJ2-7
cdr3_aa: CASSEQAGSKLRGQYF
cdr3_nt: TGTGCCAGCAGCGAGCAGGCGGGGAGCAAACTACGAGGGCAGTACTTC

d_call: NA
v_call: TRBV7-3
j_call: TRBJ2-1
cdr3_aa: CASSSLAGAHNEQFF
cdr3_nt: TGTGCCAGCAGCTCTCTGGCGGGGGCCCACAATGAGCAGTTCTTC

d_call: TRBD1
v_call: TRBV19
j_call: TRBJ1-5
cdr3_aa: CASSIDRGGQPQHF
cdr3_nt: TGTGCCAGTAGTATCGACAGGGGGGGTCAGCCCCAGCATTTT

d_call: NA
v_call: TRBV5-1
j_call: TRBJ2-1
cdr3_aa: CASSSSPSSYNEQFF
cdr3_nt: TGCGCCAGCAGCTCCTCGCCGAGCTCCTACAATGAGCAGTTCTTC

d_call: NA
v_call: TRBV30
j_call: TRBJ2-3
cdr3_aa: CAWRGPDTQYF
cdr3_nt: TGTGCCTGGAGGGGGCCAGATACGCAGTATTTT

d_call: TRBD1
v_call: TRBV19
j_call: TRBJ1-5
cdr3_aa: CASSISTGDQPQHF
cdr3_nt: TGTGCCAGTAGTATCTCGACAGGGGATCAGCCCCAGCATTTT

d_call: NA
v_call: TRBV5-1
j_call: TRBJ1-4
cdr3_aa: CASSPGSQAREKLFF
cdr3_nt: TGCGCCAGCAGCCCCGGGTCTCAAGCCCGTGAAAAACTGTTTTTT

d_call: NA
v_call: TRBV6-5
j_call: TRBJ1-6
cdr3_aa: CASSYSGHNSPLHF
cdr3_nt: TGTGCCAGCAGTTACTCGGGACACAATTCACCCCTCCACTTT

d_call: NA
v_call: TRBV12-5
j_call: TRBJ2-1
cdr3_aa: CASVWRAGYNEQFF
cdr3_nt: TGTGCTAGTGTGTGGCGGGCGGGTTACAATGAGCAGTTCTTC

d_call: TRBD2
v_call: TRBV9
j_call: TRBJ2-7
cdr3_aa: CASSVGSGGGYEQYF
cdr3_nt: TGTGCCAGCAGCGTAGGGAGCGGGGGGGGGTACGAGCAGTACTTC

d_call: TRBD2
v_call: TRBV7-2
j_call: TRBJ2-1
cdr3_aa: CASSLEGTSGRFYNEQFF
cdr3_nt: TGTGCCAGCAGCTTAGAAGGGACTAGCGGGCGATTTTACAATGAGCAGTTCTTC

d_call: TRBD1
v_call: TRBV5-1
j_call: TRBJ1-2
cdr3_aa: CASSLVSGGDGYTF
cdr3_nt: TGCGCCAGCAGCTTGGTTTCAGGGGGCGATGGCTACACCTTC

d_call: NA
v_call: TRBV9
j_call: TRBJ1-2
cdr3_aa: CASSVVGGAGGYTF
cdr3_nt: TGTGCCAGCAGCGTAGTTGGGGGGGCGGGAGGCTACACCTTC

d_call: NA
v_call: TRBV27
j_call: TRBJ1-1
cdr3_aa: CASSLLGGNTEAFF
cdr3_nt: TGTGCCAGCAGTTTATTAGGGGGGAACACTGAAGCTTTCTTT

d_call: TRBD2
v_call: TRBV4-3
j_call: TRBJ2-1
cdr3_aa: CASSRTSGHNEQFF
cdr3_nt: TGCGCCAGCAGCCGAACTAGCGGACACAATGAGCAGTTCTTC

d_call: TRBD2
v_call: TRBV5-1
j_call: TRBJ2-3
cdr3_aa: CASSLSSGGLSSTDTQYF
cdr3_nt: TGCGCCAGCAGTCTATCTAGCGGGGGGCTCTCTAGCACAGATACGCAGTATTTT

d_call: TRBD1
v_call: TRBV5-4
j_call: TRBJ2-1
cdr3_aa: CASSDPSGGNEQFF
cdr3_nt: TGTGCCAGCAGCGACCCCTCAGGGGGCAATGAGCAGTTCTTC

d_call: NA
v_call: TRBV28
j_call: TRBJ1-6
cdr3_aa: CASSLTQRRSYNSPLHF
cdr3_nt: TGTGCCAGCAGTTTAACACAACGCCGCTCCTATAATTCACCCCTCCACTTT

d_call: TRBD2
v_call: TRBV7-2
j_call: TRBJ2-3
cdr3_aa: CASSYLAGGWGDTQYF
cdr3_nt: TGTGCCAGCAGCTACCTAGCGGGGGGTTGGGGAGATACGCAGTATTTT